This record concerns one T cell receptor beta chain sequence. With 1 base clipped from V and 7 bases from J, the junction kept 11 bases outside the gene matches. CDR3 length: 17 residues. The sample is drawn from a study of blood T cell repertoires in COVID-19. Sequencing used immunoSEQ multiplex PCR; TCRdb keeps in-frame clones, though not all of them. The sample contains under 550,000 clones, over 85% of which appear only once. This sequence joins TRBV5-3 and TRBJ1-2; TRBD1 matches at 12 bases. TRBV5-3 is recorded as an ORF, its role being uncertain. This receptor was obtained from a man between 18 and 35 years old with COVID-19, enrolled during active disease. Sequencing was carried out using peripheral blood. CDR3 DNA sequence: TGTGCCAGAAGCTTGTTGGTCCCCGGGACAGGGGGCGTTGGCTACACCTTC. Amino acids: CARSLLVPGTGGVGYTF.